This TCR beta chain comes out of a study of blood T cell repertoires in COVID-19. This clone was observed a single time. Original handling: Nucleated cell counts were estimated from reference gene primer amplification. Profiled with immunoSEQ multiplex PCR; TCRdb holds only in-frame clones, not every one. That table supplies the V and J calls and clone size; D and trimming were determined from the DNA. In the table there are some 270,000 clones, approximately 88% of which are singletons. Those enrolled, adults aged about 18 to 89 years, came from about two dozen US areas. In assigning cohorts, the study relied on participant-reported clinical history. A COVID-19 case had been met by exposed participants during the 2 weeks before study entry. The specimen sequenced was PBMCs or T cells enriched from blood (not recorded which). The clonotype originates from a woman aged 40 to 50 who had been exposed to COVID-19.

The CDR3 sequence: CASSADSHNEKLFF. The CDR3 coding sequence is TGTGCCAGCAGCGCGGACAGCCATAATGAAAAACTGTTTTTT. The chain couples TRBV9 to TRBJ1-4; possible D gene TRBD1, 6 bases. Per germline, CDR1 SGDLS and CDR2 YYNGEE. Trimming removed 3 bases at V and 4 bases at J, with 10 bases between. This CDR3 region has 14 residues.